This entry is about one T cell receptor beta chain. Its antigen is unidentified. It was with 60 Vbeta and 13 Jbeta primers that the PCR ran. Sequencing was performed with immunoSEQ multiplex PCR; in TCRdb, only in-frame clones are kept and a portion is missing. The data contain about 190,000 clones, around 78% of them seen just once; the ten biggest clones take up 13% to 15%. These data come from a study of cytomegalovirus exposure and HLA in healthy donors. The CDR3 loop spans 14 amino acids. The germline V gene encodes CDR1 SEHNR and CDR2 FQNEAQ (reference sequence). Trimming shortened V by 5 bases and J by 3 bases, and 11 bases separated the two germline ends. General observations from the study: A later analysis associated about 18,000 TCR beta sequences with HLA alleles at a 0.05 false discovery rate. It was reported in a later analysis that an Asian-associated ancestry cluster showed fewer N-insertions than the 666-donor mean. Despite most TCR sequences being rare, some public TCRs occurred in many donors.

The receptor was derived from a woman under 40 in good health and CMV-seropositive. The V call is TRBV7-9, the J call TRBJ2-1; D might be TRBD2 (5 bases). The specimen sequenced was PBMCs. CDR3 DNA: TGTGCCAGCAGCACTACTAGTGGCTACAATGAGCAGTTCTTC. Protein: CASSTTSGYNEQFF.